Listed below are T cell receptor beta chains from one sample, sequenced in a study of Ad26.COV2.S vaccination and SARS-CoV-2 variants. Generated by immunoSEQ multiplex PCR, the TCRdb table keeps only in-frame clones and is missing some. The data show 300,000 to 500,000 clones, about 88% seen once. This material consisted of peripheral blood, taken in a trial of Ad26.COV2.S vaccine versus placebo. All receptors come from a person aged 18-65 years who received the Ad26.COV2.S COVID-19 vaccine or a placebo. CDR3s include the opening cysteine and the closing phenylalanine or tryptophan. Each record gives: clone size, V gene, D gene, J gene, CDR3 protein, CDR3 DNA. D genes are given only for firm matches. The listing skips clone size in some rows; elsewhere it reads once, few, many or a size class.

>NA|TRBV5-1|TRBD2|TRBJ2-7
CASSLGGLADVYEQYF
TGCGCCAGCAGCTTGGGAGGACTAGCGGACGTCTACGAGCAGTACTTC
>NA|TRBV6-5|NA|TRBJ1-2
CASSYSTPNYGYTF
TGTGCCAGCAGTTACTCGACACCTAACTATGGCTACACCTTC
>NA|TRBV5-5|NA|TRBJ2-7
CASSLGREGGTWEQYF
TGTGCCAGCAGCTTGGGTCGGGAAGGGGGGACCTGGGAGCAGTACTTC
>NA|TRBV9|NA|TRBJ1-6
CASSPLQGRNSPLHF
TGTGCCAGCAGCCCCCTCCAGGGACGTAATTCACCCCTCCACTTT
>NA|TRBV4-3|NA|TRBJ1-2
CASSQDPGEAGGYTF
TGCGCCAGCAGCCAAGACCCCGGGGAGGCCGGGGGCTACACCTTC
>NA|TRBV5-1|TRBD1|TRBJ1-3
CASSLAPQGTGNTIYF
TGCGCCAGCAGCTTGGCCCCACAGGGGACTGGAAACACCATATATTTT
>few|TRBV19|NA|TRBJ2-2
CASSNTNTGELFF
TGTGCCAGTAGTAACACGAACACCGGGGAGCTGTTTTTT
>NA|TRBV7-9|NA|TRBJ2-1
CASSLVLDREQFF
TGTGCCAGCAGCTTAGTTCTGGATCGAGAGCAGTTCTTC
>NA|TRBV7-2|NA|TRBJ2-3
CASSFGYLGTDTQYF
TGTGCCAGCAGCTTCGGGTACCTGGGGACAGATACGCAGTATTTT
>NA|TRBV7-9|NA|TRBJ1-1
CAPFSRVNTEAFF
TGTGCCCCCTTCTCAAGGGTGAACACTGAAGCTTTCTTT
>NA|TRBV3-1/TRBV3-2|TRBD2|TRBJ2-3
CASSQDASGGSDTQYF
TGTGCCAGCAGCCAAGATGCTAGCGGGGGGTCCGATACGCAGTATTTT
>NA|TRBV6-9|NA|TRBJ2-7
CASSYTSYEQYF
TGTGCCAGCAGTTATACCTCCTACGAGCAGTACTTC
>NA|TRBV25-1|TRBD1|TRBJ1-5
CAASGQRKNQPQHF
TGTGCCGCCTCGGGACAGAGGAAAAATCAGCCCCAGCATTTT
>NA|TRBV6-2/TRBV6-3|TRBD2|TRBJ2-7
CASSYRTDGTSASYEQYF
TGTGCCAGCAGTTATCGGACGGACGGGACTAGCGCCTCCTACGAGCAGTACTTC
>NA|TRBV11-1|NA|TRBJ2-7
CASSFGTDIYEQYF
TGTGCCAGCAGCTTCGGGACCGATATCTACGAGCAGTACTTC
>once|TRBV27|TRBD2|TRBJ2-5
CASSFGAGLETQYF
TGTGCCAGCAGTTTCGGAGCGGGGCTAGAGACCCAGTACTTC
>NA|TRBV5-1|TRBD1|TRBJ2-5
CASSLAQGAEETQYF
TGCGCCAGCAGCTTGGCCCAGGGGGCGGAGGAGACCCAGTACTTC